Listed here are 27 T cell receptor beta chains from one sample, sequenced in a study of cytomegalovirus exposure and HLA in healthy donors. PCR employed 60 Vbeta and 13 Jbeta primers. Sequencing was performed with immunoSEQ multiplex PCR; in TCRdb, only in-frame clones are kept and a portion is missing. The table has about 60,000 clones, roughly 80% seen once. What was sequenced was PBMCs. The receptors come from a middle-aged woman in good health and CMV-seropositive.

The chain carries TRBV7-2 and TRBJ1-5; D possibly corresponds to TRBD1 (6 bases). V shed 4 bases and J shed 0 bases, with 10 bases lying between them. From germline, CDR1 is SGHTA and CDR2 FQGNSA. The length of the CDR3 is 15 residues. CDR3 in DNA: TGTGCCAGCAGCTGGACAGTTGATAGCAATCAGCCCCAGCATTTT. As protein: CASSWTVDSNQPQHF.

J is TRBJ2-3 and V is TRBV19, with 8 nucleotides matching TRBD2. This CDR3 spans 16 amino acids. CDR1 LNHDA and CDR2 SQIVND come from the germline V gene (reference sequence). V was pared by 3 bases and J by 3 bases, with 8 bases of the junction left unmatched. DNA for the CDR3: TGTGCCAGTAGTATCAGCAGCGGGGGTGCAACAGATACGCAGTATTTT. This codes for CASSISSGGATDTQYF.

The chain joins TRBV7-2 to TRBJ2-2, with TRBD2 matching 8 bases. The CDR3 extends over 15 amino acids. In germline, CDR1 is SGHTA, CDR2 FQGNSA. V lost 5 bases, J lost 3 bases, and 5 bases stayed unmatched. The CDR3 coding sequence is TGTGCCAGCAGCCCCCGGGGGGGCGACACCGGGGAGCTGTTTTTT. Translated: CASSPRGGDTGELFF.

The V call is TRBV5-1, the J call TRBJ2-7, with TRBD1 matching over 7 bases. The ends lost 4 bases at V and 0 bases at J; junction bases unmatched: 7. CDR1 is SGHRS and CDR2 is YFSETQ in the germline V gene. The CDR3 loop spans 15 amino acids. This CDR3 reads CASSHGTVASYEQYF. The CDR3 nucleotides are TGCGCCAGCAGCCACGGGACAGTAGCCTCCTACGAGCAGTACTTC.

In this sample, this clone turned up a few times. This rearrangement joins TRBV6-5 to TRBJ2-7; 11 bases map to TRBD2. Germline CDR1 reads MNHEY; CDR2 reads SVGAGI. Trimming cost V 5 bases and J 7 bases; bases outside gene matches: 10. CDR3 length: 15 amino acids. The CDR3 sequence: CASSRLSGGAGEQYF. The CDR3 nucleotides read TGTGCCAGCAGTAGACTTAGCGGGGGGGCGGGGGAGCAGTACTTC.

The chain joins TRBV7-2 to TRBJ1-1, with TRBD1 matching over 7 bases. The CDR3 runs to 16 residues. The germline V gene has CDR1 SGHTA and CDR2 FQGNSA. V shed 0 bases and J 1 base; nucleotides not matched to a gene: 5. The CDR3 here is CASSLATGLKNTEAFF. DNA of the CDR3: TGTGCCAGCAGCTTAGCGACAGGGCTTAAGAACACTGAAGCTTTCTTT.

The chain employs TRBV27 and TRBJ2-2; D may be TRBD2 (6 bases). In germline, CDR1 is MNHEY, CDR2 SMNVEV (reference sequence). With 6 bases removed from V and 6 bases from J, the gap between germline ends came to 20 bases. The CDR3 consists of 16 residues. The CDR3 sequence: CASSPIRAREAGELFF. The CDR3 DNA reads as TGTGCCAGCAGCCCGATCCGGGCTAGGGAGGCCGGGGAGCTGTTTTTT.

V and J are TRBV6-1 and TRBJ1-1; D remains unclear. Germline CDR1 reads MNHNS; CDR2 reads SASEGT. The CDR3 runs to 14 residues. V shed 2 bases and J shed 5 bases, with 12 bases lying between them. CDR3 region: CASSERIGRTEAFF. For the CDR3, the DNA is TGTGCCAGCAGTGAAAGAATAGGGAGGACTGAAGCTTTCTTT.

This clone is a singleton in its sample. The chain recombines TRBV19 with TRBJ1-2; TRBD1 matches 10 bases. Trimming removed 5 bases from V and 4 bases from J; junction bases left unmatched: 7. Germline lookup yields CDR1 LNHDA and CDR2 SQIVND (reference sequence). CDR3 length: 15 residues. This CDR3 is CASSPRDRGIYGYTF. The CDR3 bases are TGTGCCAGTAGTCCCAGGGACAGGGGAATCTATGGCTACACCTTC. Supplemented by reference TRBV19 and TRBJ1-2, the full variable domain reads DGGITQSPKYLFRKEGQNVTLSCEQNLNHDAMYWYRQDPGQGLRLIYYSQIVNDFQKGDIAEGYSVSREKKESFPLTVTSAQKNPTAFYLCASSPRDRGIYGYTFGSGTRLTVV.

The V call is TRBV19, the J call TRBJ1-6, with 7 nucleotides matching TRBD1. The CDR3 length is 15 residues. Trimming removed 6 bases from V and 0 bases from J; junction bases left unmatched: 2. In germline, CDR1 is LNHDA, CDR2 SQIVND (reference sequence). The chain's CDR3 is CASRGQSSYNSPLHF. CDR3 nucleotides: TGTGCCAGTAGGGGACAGAGCTCCTATAATTCACCCCTCCACTTT.

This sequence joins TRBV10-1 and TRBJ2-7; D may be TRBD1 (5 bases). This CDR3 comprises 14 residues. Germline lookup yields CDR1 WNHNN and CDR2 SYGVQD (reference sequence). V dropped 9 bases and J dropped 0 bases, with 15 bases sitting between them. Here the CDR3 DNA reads TGCGCCAGGAATTCAGGGAATCCCTCCTACGAGCAGTACTTC. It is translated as CARNSGNPSYEQYF.

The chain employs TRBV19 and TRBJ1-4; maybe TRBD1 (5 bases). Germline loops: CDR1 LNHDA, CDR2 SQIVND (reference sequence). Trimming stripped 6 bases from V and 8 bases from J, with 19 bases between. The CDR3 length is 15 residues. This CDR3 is CASRVWGPNKEKLFF. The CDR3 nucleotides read TGTGCCAGTAGGGTATGGGGCCCTAACAAGGAAAAACTGTTTTTT.

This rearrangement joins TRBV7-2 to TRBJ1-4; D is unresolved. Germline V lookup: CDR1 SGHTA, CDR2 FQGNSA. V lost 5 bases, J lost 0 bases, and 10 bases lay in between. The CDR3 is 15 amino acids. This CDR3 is CASSAQVATNEKLFF. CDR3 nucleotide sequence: TGTGCCAGCAGCGCCCAGGTTGCAACTAATGAAAAACTGTTTTTT.

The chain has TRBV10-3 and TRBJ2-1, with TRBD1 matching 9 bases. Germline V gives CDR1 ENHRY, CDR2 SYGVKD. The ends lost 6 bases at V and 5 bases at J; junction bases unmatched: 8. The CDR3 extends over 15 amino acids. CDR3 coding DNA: TGTGCCATCAGGGAAGACAGGGGGTCTGACAATGAGCAGTTCTTC. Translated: CAIREDRGSDNEQFF.

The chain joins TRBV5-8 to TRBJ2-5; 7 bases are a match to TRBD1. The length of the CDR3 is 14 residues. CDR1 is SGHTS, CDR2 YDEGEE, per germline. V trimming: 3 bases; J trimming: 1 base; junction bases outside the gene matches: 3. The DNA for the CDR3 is TGTGCCAGCAGCTCGGGACAGCTCCAAGAGACCCAGTACTTC. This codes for CASSSGQLQETQYF.

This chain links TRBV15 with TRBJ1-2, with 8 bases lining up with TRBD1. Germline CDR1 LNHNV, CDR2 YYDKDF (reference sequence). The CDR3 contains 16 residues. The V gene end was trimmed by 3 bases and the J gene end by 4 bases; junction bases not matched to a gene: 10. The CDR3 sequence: CATSSAKGGQAYGYTF. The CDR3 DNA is TGTGCCACCAGCAGCGCAAAAGGGGGACAGGCCTATGGCTACACCTTC.

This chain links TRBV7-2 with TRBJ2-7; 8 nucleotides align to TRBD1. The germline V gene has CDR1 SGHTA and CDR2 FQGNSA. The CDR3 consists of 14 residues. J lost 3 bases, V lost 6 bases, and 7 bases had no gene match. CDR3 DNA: TGTGCCAGCAGTAGACAGGGGAGCGGCTACGAGCAGTACTTC. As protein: CASSRQGSGYEQYF.

CDR3 sequence: CASSYTGGYGYTF. The CDR3 DNA reads TGTGCCAGCAGTTACACAGGGGGTTATGGCTACACCTTC. The chain couples TRBV6-5 to TRBJ1-2; 8 bases map to TRBD1. Germline lookup yields CDR1 MNHEY and CDR2 SVGAGI. Losses at the gene ends were 2 bases for V and 5 bases for J; bases not matched to a gene: 1. CDR3 length equals 13 residues.

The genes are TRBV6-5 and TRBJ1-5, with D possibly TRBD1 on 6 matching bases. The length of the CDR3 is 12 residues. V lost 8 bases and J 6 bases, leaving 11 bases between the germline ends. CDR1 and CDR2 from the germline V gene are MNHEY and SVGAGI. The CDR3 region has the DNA TGTGCCAGCGGACAGCGGGGTCAGCCCCAGCATTTT. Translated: CASGQRGQPQHF.

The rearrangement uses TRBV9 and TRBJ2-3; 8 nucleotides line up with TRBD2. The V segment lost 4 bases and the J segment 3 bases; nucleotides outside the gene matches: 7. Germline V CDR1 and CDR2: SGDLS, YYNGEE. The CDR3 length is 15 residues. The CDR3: CASSLGGVRTDTQYF. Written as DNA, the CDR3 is TGTGCCAGCAGCCTCGGGGGGGTCCGTACAGATACGCAGTATTTT. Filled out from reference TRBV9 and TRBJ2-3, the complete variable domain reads DSGVTQTPKHLITATGQRVTLRCSPRSGDLSVYWYQQSLDQGLQFLIQYYNGEERAKGNILERFSAQQFPDLHSELNLSSLELGDSALYFCASSLGGVRTDTQYFGPGTRLTVL.

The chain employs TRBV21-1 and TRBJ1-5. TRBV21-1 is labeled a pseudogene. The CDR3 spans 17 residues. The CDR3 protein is CASRPKRADYSNQPQHF. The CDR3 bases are TGTGCCAGCAGGCCAAAGAGGGCAGACTATAGCAATCAGCCCCAGCATTTT.

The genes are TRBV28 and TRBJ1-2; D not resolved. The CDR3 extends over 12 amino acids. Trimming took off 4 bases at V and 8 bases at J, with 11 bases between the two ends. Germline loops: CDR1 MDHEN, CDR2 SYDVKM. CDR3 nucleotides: TGTGCCAGCAGTTCCGGATCGGAGGGCTACACCTTC. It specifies CASSSGSEGYTF.

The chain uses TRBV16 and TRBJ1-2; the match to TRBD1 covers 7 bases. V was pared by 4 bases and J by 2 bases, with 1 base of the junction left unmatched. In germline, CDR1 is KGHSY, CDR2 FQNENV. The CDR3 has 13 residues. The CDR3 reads CASSLQGNYGYTF. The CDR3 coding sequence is TGTGCCAGCAGCCTACAGGGGAACTATGGCTACACCTTC.

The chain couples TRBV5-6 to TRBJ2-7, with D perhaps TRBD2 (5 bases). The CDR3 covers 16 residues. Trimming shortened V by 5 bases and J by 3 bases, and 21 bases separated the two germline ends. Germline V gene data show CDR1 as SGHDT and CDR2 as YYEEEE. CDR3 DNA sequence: TGTGCCAGCAGTTTCCAGCCCGGGATTCGAAGCTACGAGCAGTACTTC. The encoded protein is CASSFQPGIRSYEQYF.

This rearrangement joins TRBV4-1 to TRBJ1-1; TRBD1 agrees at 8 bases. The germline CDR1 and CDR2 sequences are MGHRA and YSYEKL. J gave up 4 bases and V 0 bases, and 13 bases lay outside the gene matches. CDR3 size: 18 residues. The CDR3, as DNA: TGCGCCAGCAGCCAAGACGGGTGGACAGGGAAACGGAGCACTGAAGCTTTCTTT. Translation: CASSQDGWTGKRSTEAFF.

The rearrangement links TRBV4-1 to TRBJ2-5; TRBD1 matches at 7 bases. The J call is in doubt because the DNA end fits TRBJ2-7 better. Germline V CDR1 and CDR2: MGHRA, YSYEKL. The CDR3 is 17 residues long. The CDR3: CASSPKERQGRSYEQYF. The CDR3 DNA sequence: TGCGCCAGCAGCCCCAAGGAGAGACAGGGACGGTCCTACGAGCAGTACTTC.

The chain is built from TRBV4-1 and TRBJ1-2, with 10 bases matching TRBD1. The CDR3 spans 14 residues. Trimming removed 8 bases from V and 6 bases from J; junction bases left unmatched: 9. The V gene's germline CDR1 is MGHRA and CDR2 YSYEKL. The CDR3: CASAWTGGNDGYTF. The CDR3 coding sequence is TGCGCCAGCGCCTGGACAGGGGGAAACGATGGCTACACCTTC.